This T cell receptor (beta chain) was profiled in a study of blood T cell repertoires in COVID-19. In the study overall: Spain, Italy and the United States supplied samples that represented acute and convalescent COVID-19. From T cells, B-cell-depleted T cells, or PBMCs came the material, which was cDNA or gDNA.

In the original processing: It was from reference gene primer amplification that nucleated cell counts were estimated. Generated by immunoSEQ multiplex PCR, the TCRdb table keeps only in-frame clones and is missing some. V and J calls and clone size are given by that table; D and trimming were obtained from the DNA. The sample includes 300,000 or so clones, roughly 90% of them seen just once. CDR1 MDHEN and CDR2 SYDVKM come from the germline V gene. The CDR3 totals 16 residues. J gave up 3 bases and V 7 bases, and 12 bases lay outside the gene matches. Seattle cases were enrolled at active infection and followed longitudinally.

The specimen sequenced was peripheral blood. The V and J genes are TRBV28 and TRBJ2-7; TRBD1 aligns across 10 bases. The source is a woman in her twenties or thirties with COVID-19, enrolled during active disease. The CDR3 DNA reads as TGTGCCAGCAAAACCTCACCGGGACAGGGGAACTACGAGCAGTACTTC. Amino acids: CASKTSPGQGNYEQYF.